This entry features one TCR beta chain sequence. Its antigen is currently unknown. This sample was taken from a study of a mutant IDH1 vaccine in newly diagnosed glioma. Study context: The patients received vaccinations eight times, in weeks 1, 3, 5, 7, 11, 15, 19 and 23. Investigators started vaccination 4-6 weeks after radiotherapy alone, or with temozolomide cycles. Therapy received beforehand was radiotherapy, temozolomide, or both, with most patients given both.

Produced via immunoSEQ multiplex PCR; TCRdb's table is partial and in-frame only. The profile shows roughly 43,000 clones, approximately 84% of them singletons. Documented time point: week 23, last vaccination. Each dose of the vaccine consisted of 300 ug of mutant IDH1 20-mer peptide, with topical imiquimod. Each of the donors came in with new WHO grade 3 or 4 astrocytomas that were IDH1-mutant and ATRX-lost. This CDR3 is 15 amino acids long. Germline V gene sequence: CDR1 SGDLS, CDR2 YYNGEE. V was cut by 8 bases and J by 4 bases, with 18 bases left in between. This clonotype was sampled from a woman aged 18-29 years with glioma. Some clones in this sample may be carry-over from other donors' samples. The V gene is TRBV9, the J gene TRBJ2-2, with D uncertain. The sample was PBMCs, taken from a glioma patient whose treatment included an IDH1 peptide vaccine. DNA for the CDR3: TGTGCCAGGAAGCGTAATGGGGTAGGCACCGGGGAGCTGTTTTTT. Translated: CARKRNGVGTGELFF.